The next 9 T cell receptor beta chains were all read from a single sample in a study of T cell responses to AZD1222 COVID-19 vaccine (dated by TCRdb to the early 2020s). The time point label for this specimen denotes: baseline before first vaccination. The library came from the immunoSEQ multiplex PCR assay. What TCRdb holds here is the immuneACCESS table cut down to in-frame rearrangements. Part of the clones is not present; checked against another copy, under half of the missing clones reflect an unresolved V gene, and the others are unexplained. Counted in this sample were nearly 110,000 clones; 90% to 95% of them appeared once. The ten top clones hold roughly 21% of the sample. The sample in question was peripheral blood, obtained on day 0 of AZD1222 vaccination. Receptors were obtained from an adult in good health.

The chain links TRBV5-1 to TRBJ1-5; maybe TRBD1 (6 bases). The germline V and J ends were trimmed by 1 base and 5 bases, with 13 bases remaining between them. CDR1 and CDR2 (germline): SGHRS, YFSETQ. The CDR3 covers 15 residues. Here the CDR3 DNA reads TGCGCCAGCAGCTTGTGGGGGGCAGGAGATCAGCCCCAGCATTTT. It translates to CASSLWGAGDQPQHF.

CDR3 residues: CASSLDFMGRVNTEAFF. CDR3 in DNA: TGTGCCAGCAGCTTAGATTTTATGGGGCGAGTGAACACTGAAGCTTTCTTT. The chain has TRBV7-2 and TRBJ1-1; D is possibly TRBD1 (5 bases). V shed 1 base and J shed 0 bases, with 15 bases lying between them. Germline values: CDR1 SGHTA, CDR2 FQGNSA. The CDR3 has 17 residues.

This chain uses TRBV5-4 with TRBJ2-3, with 8 bases aligning to TRBD1. Trimming took 0 bases from V and 5 from J; bases not matched to a gene: 5. Germline V CDR1 and CDR2: SGHNT, YYREEE (reference sequence). The CDR3 is 15 residues long. DNA for the CDR3: TGTGCCAGCAGCTTGGCCTCAGGGGGCCGAGATACGCAGTATTTT. Its translation is CASSLASGGRDTQYF.

This clone was detected once. The chain carries TRBV6-5 and TRBJ1-4; D gene ambiguous. The CDR3 runs 12 residues. V was pared by 5 bases and J by 8 bases, with 9 bases between. Germline lookup yields CDR1 MNHEY and CDR2 SVGAGI. The CDR3 DNA reads TGTGCCAGCAGTCGGACTGACGAAAAACTGTTTTTT. Its translation: CASSRTDEKLFF.

The sample holds one count of this clone. The chain couples TRBV19 to TRBJ1-1, with 7 bases matching TRBD1. The length of the CDR3 is 16 residues. Germline V gives CDR1 LNHDA, CDR2 SQIVND (reference sequence). With V trimmed by 8 bases and J by 3 bases, 15 bases remained unmatched. DNA of the CDR3: TGTGCCAGTCGTCCCTCCCAGGGGGGGTTTGACACTGAAGCTTTCTTT. It codes for CASRPSQGGFDTEAFF.

V gene TRBV29-1 combines with J gene TRBJ2-1; D gene uncertain. This CDR3 is built from 11 residues. CDR1 and CDR2 from the germline V gene are SQVTM and ANQGSEA. Trimming removed 7 bases from V and 8 bases from J, with 12 bases in between. The CDR3 DNA follows: TGCAGCGCCATGGTGGTAGATGAGCAGTTCTTC. It specifies CSAMVVDEQFF.

The V call is TRBV20-1, the J call TRBJ1-6, with D hard to call. The V end was cut by 3 bases, the J end by 0 bases, with 24 bases between. CDR3 length: 20 residues. The germline V gene has CDR1 DFQATT and CDR2 SNEGSKA (reference sequence). CDR3 in amino acids: CSASPAAGGSGGSYNSPLHF. CDR3 DNA: TGCAGTGCTAGTCCGGCGGCAGGAGGATCTGGTGGCTCCTATAATTCACCCCTCCACTTT.

The chain couples TRBV5-6 to TRBJ2-2; TRBD2 matches at 13 bases. The germline V gene has CDR1 SGHDT and CDR2 YYEEEE. J lost 3 bases, V lost 4 bases, and 6 bases had no gene match. CDR3 size: 17 residues. The CDR3 protein is CASSPGLAGSYTGELFF. Written as DNA, the CDR3 is TGTGCCAGCAGCCCGGGACTAGCGGGGTCATACACCGGGGAGCTGTTTTTT.

This sequence joins TRBV5-1 and TRBJ1-2; tentatively, D is TRBD1 (5 bases). The V end lost 0 bases, the J end lost 4 bases, and 10 bases lay between the germline ends. The CDR3 has 14 residues. Per germline, CDR1 SGHRS and CDR2 YFSETQ. The CDR3 coding sequence is TGCGCCAGCAGCTTGGGTCAGGGACTCTATGGCTACACCTTC. Translating gives CASSLGQGLYGYTF. The entire variable domain, with the rest obtained from reference TRBV5-1 and TRBJ1-2, is as follows: KAGVTQTPRYLIKTRGQQVTLSCSPISGHRSVSWYQQTPGQGLQFLFEYFSETQRNKGNFPGRFSGRQFSNSRSEMNVSTLELGDSALYLCASSLGQGLYGYTFGSGTRLTVV.